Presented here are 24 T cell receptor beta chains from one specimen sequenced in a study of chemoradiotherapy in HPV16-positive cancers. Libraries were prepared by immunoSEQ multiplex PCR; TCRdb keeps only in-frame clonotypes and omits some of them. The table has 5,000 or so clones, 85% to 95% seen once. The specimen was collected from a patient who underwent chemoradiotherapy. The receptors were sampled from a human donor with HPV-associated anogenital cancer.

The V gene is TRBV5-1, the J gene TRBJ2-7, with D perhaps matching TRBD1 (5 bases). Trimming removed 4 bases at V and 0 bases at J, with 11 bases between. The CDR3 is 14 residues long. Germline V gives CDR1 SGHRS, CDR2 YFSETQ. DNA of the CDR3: TGCGCCAGCAGCCCAGACAGTAGCTCCTACGAGCAGTACTTC. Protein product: CASSPDSSSYEQYF.

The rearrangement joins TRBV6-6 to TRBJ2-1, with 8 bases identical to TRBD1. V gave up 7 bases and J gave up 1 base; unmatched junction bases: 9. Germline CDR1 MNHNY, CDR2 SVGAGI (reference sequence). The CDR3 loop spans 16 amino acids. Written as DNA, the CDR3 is TGTGCCAGCACCCTGGGACAGGCCTTATCCTACAATGAGCAGTTCTTC. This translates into CASTLGQALSYNEQFF.

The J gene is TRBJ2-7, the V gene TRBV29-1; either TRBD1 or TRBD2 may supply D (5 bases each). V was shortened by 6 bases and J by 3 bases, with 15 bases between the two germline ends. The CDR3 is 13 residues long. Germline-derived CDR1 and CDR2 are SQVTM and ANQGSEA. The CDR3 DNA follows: TGCAGCGTCACCCCGGGGCCAGACTACGAGCAGTACTTC. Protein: CSVTPGPDYEQYF.

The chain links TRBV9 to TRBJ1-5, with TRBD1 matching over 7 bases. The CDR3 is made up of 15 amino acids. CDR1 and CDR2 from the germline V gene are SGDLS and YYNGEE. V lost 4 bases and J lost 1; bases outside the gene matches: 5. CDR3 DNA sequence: TGTGCCAGCAGCCCCGGGACAGCCAGCAATCAGCCCCAGCATTTT. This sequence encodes CASSPGTASNQPQHF.

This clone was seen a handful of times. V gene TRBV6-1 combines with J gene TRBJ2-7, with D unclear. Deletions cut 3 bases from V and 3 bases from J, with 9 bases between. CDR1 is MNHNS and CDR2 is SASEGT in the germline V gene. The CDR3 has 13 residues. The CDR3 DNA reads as TGTGCCAGCAGTGAGGAGCTGCGCTACGAGCAGTACTTC. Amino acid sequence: CASSEELRYEQYF.

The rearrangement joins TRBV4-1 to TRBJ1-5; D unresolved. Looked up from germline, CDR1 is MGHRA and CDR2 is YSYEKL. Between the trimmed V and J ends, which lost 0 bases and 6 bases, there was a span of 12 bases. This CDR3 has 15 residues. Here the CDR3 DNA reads TGCGCCAGCAGCCAAGATTCCGCAGTACTTCAGCCCCAGCATTTT. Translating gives CASSQDSAVLQPQHF.

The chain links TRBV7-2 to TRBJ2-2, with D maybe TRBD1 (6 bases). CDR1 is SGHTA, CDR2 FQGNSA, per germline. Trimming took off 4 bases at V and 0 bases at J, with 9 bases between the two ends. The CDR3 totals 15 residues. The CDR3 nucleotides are TGTGCCAGCAGCTCGGGACATGCGAACACCGGGGAGCTGTTTTTT. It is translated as CASSSGHANTGELFF.

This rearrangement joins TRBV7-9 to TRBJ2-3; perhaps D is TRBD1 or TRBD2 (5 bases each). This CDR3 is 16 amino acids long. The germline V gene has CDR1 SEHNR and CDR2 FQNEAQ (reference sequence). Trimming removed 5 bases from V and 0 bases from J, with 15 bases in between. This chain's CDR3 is CASSRGYKTSTDTQYF. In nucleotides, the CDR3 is TGTGCCAGCAGCCGGGGCTACAAAACTAGCACAGATACGCAGTATTTT.

The CDR3 region is CASTRRAAGGGELFF. The CDR3 bases are TGTGCCAGCACTCGAAGGGCGGCTGGTGGCGGGGAGCTGTTTTTT. The chain couples TRBV6-6 to TRBJ2-2, with D uncertain. V lost 7 bases and J lost 7, with 19 bases in between. This CDR3 region has 15 residues. The V gene's germline CDR1 is MNHNY and CDR2 SVGAGI (reference sequence).

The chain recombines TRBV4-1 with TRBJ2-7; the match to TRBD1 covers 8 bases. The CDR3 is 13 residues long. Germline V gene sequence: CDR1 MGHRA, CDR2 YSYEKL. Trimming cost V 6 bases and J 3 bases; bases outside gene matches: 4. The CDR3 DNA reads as TGCGCCAGCAGGCCTGGGACAGGCTACGAGCAGTACTTC. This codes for CASRPGTGYEQYF.

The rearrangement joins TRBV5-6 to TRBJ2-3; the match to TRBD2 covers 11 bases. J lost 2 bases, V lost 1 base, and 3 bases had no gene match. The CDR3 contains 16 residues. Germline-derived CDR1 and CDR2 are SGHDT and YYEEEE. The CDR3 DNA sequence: TGTGCCAGCAGCTTGACTAGCGGGGGCTCCACAGATACGCAGTATTTT. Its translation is CASSLTSGGSTDTQYF. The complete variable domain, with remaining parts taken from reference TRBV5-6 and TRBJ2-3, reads DAGVTQSPTHLIKTRGQQVTLRCSPKSGHDTVSWYQQALGQGPQFIFQYYEEEERQRGNFPDRFSGHQFPNYSSELNVNALLLGDSALYLCASSLTSGGSTDTQYFGPGTRLTVL.

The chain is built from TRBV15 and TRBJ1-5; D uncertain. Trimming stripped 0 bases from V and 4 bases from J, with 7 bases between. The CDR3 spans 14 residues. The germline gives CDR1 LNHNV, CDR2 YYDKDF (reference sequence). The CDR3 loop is CATSRDRFNQPQHF. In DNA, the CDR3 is TGTGCCACCAGCAGAGACAGGTTTAATCAGCCCCAGCATTTT.

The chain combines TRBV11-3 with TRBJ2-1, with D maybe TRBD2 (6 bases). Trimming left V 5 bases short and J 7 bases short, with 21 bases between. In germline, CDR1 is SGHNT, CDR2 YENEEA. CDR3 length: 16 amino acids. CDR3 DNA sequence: TGTGCCAGCAGCCGTGACCGGGACTTAGAGGGGAATGAGCAGTTCTTC. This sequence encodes CASSRDRDLEGNEQFF.

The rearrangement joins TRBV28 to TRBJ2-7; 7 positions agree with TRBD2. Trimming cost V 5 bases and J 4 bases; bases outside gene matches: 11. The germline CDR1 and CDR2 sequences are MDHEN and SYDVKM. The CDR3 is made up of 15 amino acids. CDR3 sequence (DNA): TGTGCCAGCAGTCGAAGCGGGGCTGATTCATACGAGCAGTACTTC. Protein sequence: CASSRSGADSYEQYF.

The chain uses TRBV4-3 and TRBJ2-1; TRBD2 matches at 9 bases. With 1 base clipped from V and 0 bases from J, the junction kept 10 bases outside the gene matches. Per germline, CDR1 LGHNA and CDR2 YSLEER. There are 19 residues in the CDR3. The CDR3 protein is CASSQAPAGGLSSYNEQFF. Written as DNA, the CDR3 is TGCGCCAGCAGCCAAGCCCCAGCGGGGGGTCTGAGCTCCTACAATGAGCAGTTCTTC.

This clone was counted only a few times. The DNA for the CDR3 is TGCGCCAGCAGCCGCCAAACCGGGACAGGCTACAATGAGCAGTTCTTC. Amino acid sequence: CASSRQTGTGYNEQFF. The chain recombines TRBV4-3 with TRBJ2-1, with TRBD1 matching 8 bases. Germline loops: CDR1 LGHNA, CDR2 YSLEER. This CDR3 has 16 amino acids. The trim removed 4 bases at V and 3 bases at J, leaving 8 bases unmatched.

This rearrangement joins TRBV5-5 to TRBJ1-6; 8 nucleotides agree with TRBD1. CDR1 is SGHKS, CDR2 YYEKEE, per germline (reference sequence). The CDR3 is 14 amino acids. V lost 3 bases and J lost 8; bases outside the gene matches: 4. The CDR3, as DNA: TGTGCCAGCAGCTCCGGACAGGGAGATTCACCCCTCCACTTT. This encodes CASSSGQGDSPLHF.

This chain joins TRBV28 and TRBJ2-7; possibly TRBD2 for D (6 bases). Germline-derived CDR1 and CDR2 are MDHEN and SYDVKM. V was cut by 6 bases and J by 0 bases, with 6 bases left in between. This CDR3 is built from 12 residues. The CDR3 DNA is TGTGCCAGCAGGGGGGGCTCCTACGAGCAGTACTTC. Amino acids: CASRGGSYEQYF.

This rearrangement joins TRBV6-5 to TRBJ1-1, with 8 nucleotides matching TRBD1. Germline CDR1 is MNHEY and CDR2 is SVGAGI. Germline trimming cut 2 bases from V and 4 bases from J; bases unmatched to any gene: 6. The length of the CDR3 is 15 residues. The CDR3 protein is CASSYGGQAFTEAFF. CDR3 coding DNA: TGTGCCAGCAGTTACGGGGGACAGGCCTTCACTGAAGCTTTCTTT.

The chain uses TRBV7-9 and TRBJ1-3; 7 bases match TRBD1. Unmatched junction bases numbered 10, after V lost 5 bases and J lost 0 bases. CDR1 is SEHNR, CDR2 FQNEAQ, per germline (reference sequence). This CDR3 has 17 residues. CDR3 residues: CASSPNRDRYSGNTIYF. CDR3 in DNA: TGTGCCAGCAGCCCCAACAGGGACAGATACTCTGGAAACACCATATATTTT.

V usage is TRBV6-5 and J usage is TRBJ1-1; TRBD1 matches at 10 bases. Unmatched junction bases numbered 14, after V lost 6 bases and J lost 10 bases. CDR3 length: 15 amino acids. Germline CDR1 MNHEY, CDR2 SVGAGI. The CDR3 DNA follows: TGTGCCAGCAGCCGACTGGGACAGGGGAACCTAAGAGCTTTCTTT. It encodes CASSRLGQGNLRAFF.

CDR3 sequence (DNA): TGTGCCACCAGCAGGTACCGACAGGGGTGGAACACTGAAGCTTTCTTT. This encodes CATSRYRQGWNTEAFF. The chain combines TRBV15 with TRBJ1-1; 8 bases are shared with TRBD1. Germline V lookup: CDR1 LNHNV, CDR2 YYDKDF (reference sequence). V lost 3 bases and J lost 1; bases outside the gene matches: 7. CDR3 length equals 16 residues.

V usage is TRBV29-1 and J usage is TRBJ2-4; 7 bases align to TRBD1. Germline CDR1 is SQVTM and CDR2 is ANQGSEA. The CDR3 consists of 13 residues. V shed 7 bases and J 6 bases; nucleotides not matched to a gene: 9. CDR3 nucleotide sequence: TGCAGCGCAAGTTCGGGACAGTCAAACATTCAGTACTTC. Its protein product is CSASSGQSNIQYF.

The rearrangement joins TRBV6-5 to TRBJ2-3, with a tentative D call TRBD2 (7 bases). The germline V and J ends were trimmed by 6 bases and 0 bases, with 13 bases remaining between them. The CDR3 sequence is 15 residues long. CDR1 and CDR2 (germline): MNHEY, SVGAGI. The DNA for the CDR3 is TGTGCCAGCAGACCCGGGGGGCCAAGCACAGATACGCAGTATTTT. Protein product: CASRPGGPSTDTQYF.